The rows below give T cell receptor beta chains drawn from one sample of a study of blood T cells in healthy people across ages. TCRdb analysed the 5' RACE reads with MiXCR anew, one entry per CDR3 protein. The sample consists of some 800,000 distinct CDR3 sequences, around 43% of them appearing once. The source material was blood. These receptor sequences come from a man aged 55-75 years in good health. Both conserved end residues are part of each CDR3. D genes are given only for firm matches. The size entry is marked missing in some rows and otherwise reads once, few, many or a size class.

size: -
length: 15
D: -
V: TRBV12-3/TRBV12-4
J: TRBJ1-2
DNA: TGTGCCAGCAGTTTCCTACGGCAGACTAACTATGGCTACACCTTC
CDR3: CASSFLRQTNYGYTF

size: -
length: 14
D: -
V: TRBV3-1
J: TRBJ1-1
DNA: TGTGCCAGCAGCCATGGTCTTATGAACACTGAAGCTTTCTTT
CDR3: CASSHGLMNTEAFF

size: -
length: 15
D: -
V: TRBV11-2
J: TRBJ1-3
DNA: TGTGCCAGCTGCGCCTTCGGGGAAGCTGGAAACACCATATATTTT
CDR3: CASCAFGEAGNTIYF

size: -
length: 14
D: TRBD2
V: TRBV7-9
J: TRBJ2-5
DNA: TGTGCCAGCAGCGTCAGCGGGGGGAAAGAGACCCAGTACTTC
CDR3: CASSVSGGKETQYF

size: once
length: 14
D: -
V: TRBV27
J: TRBJ1-2
DNA: TGTGCCAGCACCACCCTGAACCGGGGGTATGGCTACACCTTC
CDR3: CASTTLNRGYGYTF

size: -
length: 13
D: -
V: TRBV12-3/TRBV12-4
J: TRBJ2-5
DNA: TGTGCCAGCAGGAAACAAGTTCAAGAGACCCAGTACTTC
CDR3: CASRKQVQETQYF

size: few
length: 15
D: TRBD1
V: TRBV2
J: TRBJ2-7
DNA: TGTGCCAGCAGAGGGGGACAGACAAGGGGCTACGAGCAGTACTTC
CDR3: CASRGGQTRGYEQYF

size: -
length: 13
D: TRBD1
V: TRBV11-3
J: TRBJ1-2
DNA: TGTGCCAGCAGCCGTGGACAGGGAAATGGCTACACCTTC
CDR3: CASSRGQGNGYTF

size: few
length: 15
D: -
V: TRBV3-1
J: TRBJ1-2
DNA: TGTGCCAGCAGCCAAAGGGGGGCGCGACAGTATGGCTACACCTTC
CDR3: CASSQRGARQYGYTF

size: few
length: 14
D: -
V: TRBV25-1
J: TRBJ2-5
DNA: TGTGCCAGCAGTGGGACAGATATGGGTGAGACCCAGTACTTC
CDR3: CASSGTDMGETQYF

size: -
length: 15
D: -
V: TRBV5-1
J: TRBJ1-1
DNA: TGCGCCAGCAGCTTGCAGGGGACGTCGAACACTGAAGCTTTCTTT
CDR3: CASSLQGTSNTEAFF

size: -
length: 16
D: -
V: TRBV4-1
J: TRBJ2-1
DNA: TGCGCCAGCAGCCAATTGACTGCACTATCGTACAATGAGCAGTTCTTC
CDR3: CASSQLTALSYNEQFF

size: few
length: 16
D: -
V: TRBV6-5
J: TRBJ2-3
DNA: TGTGCCAGCAGTTACGCTCCGGGGCGTCGCACAGATACGCAGTATTTT
CDR3: CASSYAPGRRTDTQYF

size: -
length: 14
D: -
V: TRBV10-2
J: TRBJ2-1
DNA: TGCGCCAGCAGAGCCACAGGGAAACACAATGAGCAGTTCTTC
CDR3: CASRATGKHNEQFF